This T cell receptor (beta chain) comes out of a study of blood T cell repertoires in COVID-19. The germline V gene encodes CDR1 MRHNA and CDR2 SNTAGT. This CDR3 region has 15 residues. V shed 6 bases and J shed 6 bases, with 18 bases lying between them. Sequencing used immunoSEQ multiplex PCR; TCRdb keeps in-frame clones, though not all of them. The sample has about 220,000 clones, just over 85% seen once. This clone showed up many times. V is TRBV6-4 and J is TRBJ2-1, with D possibly being TRBD2 (5 bases). The sample taken for sequencing was peripheral blood. The TCR sequence derives from a man under 40 who had recovered from COVID-19. The CDR3 sequence: CASSYQLEGGNEQFF. The CDR3 DNA sequence: TGTGCCAGCAGCTACCAATTAGAGGGTGGCAATGAGCAGTTCTTC.